This T cell receptor beta chain was obtained from a study of T-cell reconstitution after alpha-beta-depleted transplantation in children. The CDR3 totals 16 residues. Germline CDR1 reads SGHVS; CDR2 reads FQNEAQ. Deletions cut 4 bases from V and 0 bases from J, with 13 bases between. This clonotype occurred many times. Preparation of the TCRbeta library involved a method that used unique molecular identifiers. TCRdb reprocessed the PCR reads with MiXCR, giving one entry per CDR3 protein. The table lists about 540,000 distinct CDR3 sequences, around 17% of them singletons. This clonotype was obtained from a human donor who donated a stem cell graft to a child with acute lymphoblastic leukemia. The gene calls are TRBV7-8 and TRBJ1-3; perhaps TRBD1 as D (6 bases). The material sequenced was PBMCs from the stem cell graft donor, taken from the stem cell graft. The CDR3: CASSSRRGGSGNTIYF. In nucleotides, the CDR3 is TGTGCCAGCAGCTCTCGGAGAGGGGGCTCTGGAAACACCATATATTTT.